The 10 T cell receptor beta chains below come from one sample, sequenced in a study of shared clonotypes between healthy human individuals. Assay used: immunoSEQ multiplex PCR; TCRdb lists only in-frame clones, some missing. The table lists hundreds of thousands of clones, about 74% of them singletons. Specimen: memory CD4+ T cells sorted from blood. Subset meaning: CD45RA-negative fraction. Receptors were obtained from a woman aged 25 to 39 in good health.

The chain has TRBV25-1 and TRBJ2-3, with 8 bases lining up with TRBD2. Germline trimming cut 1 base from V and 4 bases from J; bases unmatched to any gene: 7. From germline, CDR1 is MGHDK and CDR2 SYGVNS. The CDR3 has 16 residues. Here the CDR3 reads CASSEFGLAWADTQYF. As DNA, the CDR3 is TGTGCCAGCAGTGAATTCGGACTAGCTTGGGCAGATACGCAGTATTTT. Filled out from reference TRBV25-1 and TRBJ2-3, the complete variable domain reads EADIYQTPRYLVIGTGKKITLECSQTMGHDKMYWYQQDPGMELHLIHYSYGVNSTEKGDLSSESTVSRIRTEHFPLTLESARPSHTSQYLCASSEFGLAWADTQYFGPGTRLTVL.

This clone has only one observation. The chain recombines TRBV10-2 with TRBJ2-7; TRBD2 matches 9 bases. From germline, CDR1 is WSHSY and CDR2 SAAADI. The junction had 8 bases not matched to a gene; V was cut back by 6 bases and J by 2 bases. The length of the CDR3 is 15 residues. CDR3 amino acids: CASRPLAGLAYEQYF. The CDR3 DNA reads TGCGCCAGCAGGCCCCTAGCGGGACTAGCCTACGAGCAGTACTTC.

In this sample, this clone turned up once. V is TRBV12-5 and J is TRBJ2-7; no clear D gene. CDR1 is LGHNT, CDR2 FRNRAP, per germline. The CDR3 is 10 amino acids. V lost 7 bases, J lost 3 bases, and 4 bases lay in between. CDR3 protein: CASVRYEQYF. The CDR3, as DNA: TGTGCTAGTGTCCGCTACGAGCAGTACTTC.

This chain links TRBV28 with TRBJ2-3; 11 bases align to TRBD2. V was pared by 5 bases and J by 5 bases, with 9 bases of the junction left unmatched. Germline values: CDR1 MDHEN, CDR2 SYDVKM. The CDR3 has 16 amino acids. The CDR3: CASSIGTSGARDTQYF. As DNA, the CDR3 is TGTGCCAGCAGTATCGGGACTAGCGGTGCAAGAGATACGCAGTATTTT.

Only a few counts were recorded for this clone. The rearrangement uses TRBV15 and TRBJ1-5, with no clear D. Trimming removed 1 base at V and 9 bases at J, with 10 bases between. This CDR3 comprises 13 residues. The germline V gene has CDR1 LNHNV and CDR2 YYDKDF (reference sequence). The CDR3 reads CATSRGEIRPQHF. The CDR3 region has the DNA TGTGCCACCAGCAGAGGGGAGATTCGGCCCCAGCATTTT.

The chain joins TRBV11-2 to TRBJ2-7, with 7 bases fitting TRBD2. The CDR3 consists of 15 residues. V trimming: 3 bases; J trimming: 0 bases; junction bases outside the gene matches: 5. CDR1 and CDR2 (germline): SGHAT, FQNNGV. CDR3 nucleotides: TGTGCCAGCAGCTTCTCTCCGGGGGGCTCCTACGAGCAGTACTTC. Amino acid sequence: CASSFSPGGSYEQYF.

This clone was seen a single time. This CDR3 reads CASSLVAARGTEAFF. The CDR3 region has the DNA TGTGCCAGCAGCTTAGTTGCTGCCCGCGGCACTGAAGCTTTCTTT. V and J are TRBV11-2 and TRBJ1-1; D remains unclear. The CDR3 runs 15 residues. V was shortened by 1 base and J by 4 bases, with 13 bases between the two germline ends. In germline, CDR1 is SGHAT, CDR2 FQNNGV. Full variable domain (rest looked up from reference TRBV11-2 and TRBJ1-1): EAGVAQSPRYKIIEKRQSVAFWCNPISGHATLYWYQQILGQGPKLLIQFQNNGVVDDSQLPKDRFSAERLKGVDSTLKIQPAKLEDSAVYLCASSLVAARGTEAFFGQGTRLTVV.

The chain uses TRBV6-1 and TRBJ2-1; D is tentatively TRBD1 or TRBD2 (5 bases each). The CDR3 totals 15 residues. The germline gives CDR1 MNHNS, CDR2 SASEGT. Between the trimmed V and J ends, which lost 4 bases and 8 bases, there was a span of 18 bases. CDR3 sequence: CASSAGPIQLDEQFF. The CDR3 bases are TGTGCCAGCAGTGCGGGGCCCATTCAATTGGATGAGCAGTTCTTC.

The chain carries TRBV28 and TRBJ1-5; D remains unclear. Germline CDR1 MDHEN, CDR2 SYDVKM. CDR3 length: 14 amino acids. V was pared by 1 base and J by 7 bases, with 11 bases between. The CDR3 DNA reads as TGTGCCAGCAGTTTATCCCGAGCCTCGCAGCCCCAGCATTTT. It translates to CASSLSRASQPQHF.

As DNA, the CDR3 is TGTGCCAGCAGTCTGATGATAGGACGGAACACTGAAGCTTTCTTT. This encodes CASSLMIGRNTEAFF. The chain employs TRBV28 and TRBJ1-1; no reliable D call. The V gene's germline CDR1 is MDHEN and CDR2 SYDVKM. Trimming took 5 bases from V and 1 from J, leaving 14 bases between them. The CDR3 runs 15 residues. The variable domain in full, completed from reference TRBV28 and TRBJ1-1, reads DVKVTQSSRYLVKRTGEKVFLECVQDMDHENMFWYRQDPGLGLRLIYFSYDVKMKEKGDIPEGYSVSREKKERFSLILESASTNQTSMYLCASSLMIGRNTEAFFGQGTRLTVV.